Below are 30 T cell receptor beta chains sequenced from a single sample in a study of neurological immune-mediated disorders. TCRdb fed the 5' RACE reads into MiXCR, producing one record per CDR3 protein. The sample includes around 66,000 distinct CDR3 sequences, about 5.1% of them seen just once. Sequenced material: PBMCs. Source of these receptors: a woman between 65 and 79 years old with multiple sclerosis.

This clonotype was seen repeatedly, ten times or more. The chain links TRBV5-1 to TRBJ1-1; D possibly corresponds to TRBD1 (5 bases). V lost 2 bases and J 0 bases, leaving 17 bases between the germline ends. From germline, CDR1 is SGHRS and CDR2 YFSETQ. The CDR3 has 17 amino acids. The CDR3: CASSFKDKAYLNTEAFF. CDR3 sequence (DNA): TGCGCCAGCAGCTTTAAGGACAAGGCGTACCTGAACACTGAAGCTTTCTTT.

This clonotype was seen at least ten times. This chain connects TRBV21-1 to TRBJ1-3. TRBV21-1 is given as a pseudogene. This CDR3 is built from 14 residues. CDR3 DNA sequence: TGTGCCGGAACCAAAGGGGAAGGTGGAAACACCATATATTTT. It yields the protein CAGTKGEGGNTIYF.

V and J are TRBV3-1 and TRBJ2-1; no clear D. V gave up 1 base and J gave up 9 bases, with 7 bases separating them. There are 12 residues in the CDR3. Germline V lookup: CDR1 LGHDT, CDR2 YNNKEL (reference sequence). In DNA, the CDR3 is TGTGCCAGCAGCCAAGTCGGGCGTGAGCAGTTCTTC. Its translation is CASSQVGREQFF.

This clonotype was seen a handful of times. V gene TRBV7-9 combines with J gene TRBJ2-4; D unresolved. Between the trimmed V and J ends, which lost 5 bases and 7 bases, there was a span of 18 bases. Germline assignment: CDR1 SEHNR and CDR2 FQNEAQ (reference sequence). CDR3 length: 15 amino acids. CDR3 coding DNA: TGTGCCAGCAGCCCCACGGCTAACGACCCGAACATTCAGTACTTC. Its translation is CASSPTANDPNIQYF.

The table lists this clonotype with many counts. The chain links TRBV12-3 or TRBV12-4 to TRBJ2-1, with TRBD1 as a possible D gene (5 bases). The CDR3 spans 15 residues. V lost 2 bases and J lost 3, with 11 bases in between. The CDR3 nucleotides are TGTGCCAGCAGTTTATCTCTAGGGGTCTACAATGAGCAGTTCTTC. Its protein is CASSLSLGVYNEQFF.

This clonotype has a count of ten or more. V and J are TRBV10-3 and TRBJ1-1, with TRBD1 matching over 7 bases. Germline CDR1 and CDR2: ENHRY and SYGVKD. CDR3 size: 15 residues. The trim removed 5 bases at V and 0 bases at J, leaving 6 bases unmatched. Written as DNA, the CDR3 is TGTGCCATCAGTAGGACAGGCACAATGAACACTGAAGCTTTCTTT. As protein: CAISRTGTMNTEAFF.

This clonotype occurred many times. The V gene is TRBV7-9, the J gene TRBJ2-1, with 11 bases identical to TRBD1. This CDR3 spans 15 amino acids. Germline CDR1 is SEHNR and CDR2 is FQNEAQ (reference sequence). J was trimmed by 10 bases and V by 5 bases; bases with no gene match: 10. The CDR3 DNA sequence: TGTGCCAGCAGCGATGCGGACAGGGGGCTATGGGAGCAGTTCTTC. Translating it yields CASSDADRGLWEQFF.

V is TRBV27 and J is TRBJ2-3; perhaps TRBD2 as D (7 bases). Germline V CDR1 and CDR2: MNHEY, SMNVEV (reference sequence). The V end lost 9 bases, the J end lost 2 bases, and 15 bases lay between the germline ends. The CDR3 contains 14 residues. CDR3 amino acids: CASWGAGVTDTQYF. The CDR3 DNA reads TGTGCCAGTTGGGGGGCGGGGGTCACAGATACGCAGTATTTT.

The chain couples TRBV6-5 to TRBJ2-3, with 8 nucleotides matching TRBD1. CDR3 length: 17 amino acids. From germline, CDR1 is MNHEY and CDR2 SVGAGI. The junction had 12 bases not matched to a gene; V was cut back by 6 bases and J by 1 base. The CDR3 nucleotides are TGTGCCAGCAGCCCTTCTTCAGGGGGCGCGGGCACAGATACGCAGTATTTT. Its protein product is CASSPSSGGAGTDTQYF.

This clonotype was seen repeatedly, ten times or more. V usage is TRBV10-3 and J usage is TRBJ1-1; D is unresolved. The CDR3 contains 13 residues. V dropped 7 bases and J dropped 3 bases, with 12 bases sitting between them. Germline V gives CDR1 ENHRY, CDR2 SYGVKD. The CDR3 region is CAITEREDTEAFF. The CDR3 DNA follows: TGTGCCATCACCGAACGGGAGGACACTGAAGCTTTCTTT.

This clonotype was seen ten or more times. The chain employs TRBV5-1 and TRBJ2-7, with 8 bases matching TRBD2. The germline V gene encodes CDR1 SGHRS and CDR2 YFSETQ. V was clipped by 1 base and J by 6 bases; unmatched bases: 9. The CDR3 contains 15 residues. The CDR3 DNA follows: TGCGCCAGCAGCTTGTTACCGGGAGGGCCTTCCGAGCAGTACTTC. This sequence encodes CASSLLPGGPSEQYF.

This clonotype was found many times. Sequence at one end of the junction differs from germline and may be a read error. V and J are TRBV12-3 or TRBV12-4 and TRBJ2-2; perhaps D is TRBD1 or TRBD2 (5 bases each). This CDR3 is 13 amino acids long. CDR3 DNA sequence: TGCACCGTGGGGACCGAGAACACCGGGGAGCTGTTTTTT. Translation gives CTVGTENTGELFF.

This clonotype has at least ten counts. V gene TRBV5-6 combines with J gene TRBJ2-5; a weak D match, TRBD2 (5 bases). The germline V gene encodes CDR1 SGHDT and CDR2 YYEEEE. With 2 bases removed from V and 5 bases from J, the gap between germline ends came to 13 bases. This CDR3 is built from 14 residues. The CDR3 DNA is TGTGCCAGCAGCTTTAAGGGCCCGGGGGAGACCCAGTACTTC. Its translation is CASSFKGPGETQYF.

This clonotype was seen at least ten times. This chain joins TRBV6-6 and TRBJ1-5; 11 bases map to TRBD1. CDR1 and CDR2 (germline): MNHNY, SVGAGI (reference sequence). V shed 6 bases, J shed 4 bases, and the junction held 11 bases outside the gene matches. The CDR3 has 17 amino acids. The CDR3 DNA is TGTGCCAGCAGCAGAAATACCGGGACAGGGGGGAATCAGCCCCAGCATTTT. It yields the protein CASSRNTGTGGNQPQHF.

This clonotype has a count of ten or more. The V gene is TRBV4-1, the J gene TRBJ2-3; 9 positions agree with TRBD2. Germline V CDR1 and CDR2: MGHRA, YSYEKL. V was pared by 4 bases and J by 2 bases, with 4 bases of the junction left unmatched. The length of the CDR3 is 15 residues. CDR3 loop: CASSPPGLATDTQYF. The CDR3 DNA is TGCGCCAGCAGCCCCCCGGGACTAGCCACAGATACGCAGTATTTT.

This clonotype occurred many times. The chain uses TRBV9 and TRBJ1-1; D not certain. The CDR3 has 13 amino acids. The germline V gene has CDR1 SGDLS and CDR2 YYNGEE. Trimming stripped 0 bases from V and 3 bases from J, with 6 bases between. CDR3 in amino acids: CASSVVSDTEAFF. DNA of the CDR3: TGTGCCAGCAGCGTAGTTTCAGACACTGAAGCTTTCTTT.

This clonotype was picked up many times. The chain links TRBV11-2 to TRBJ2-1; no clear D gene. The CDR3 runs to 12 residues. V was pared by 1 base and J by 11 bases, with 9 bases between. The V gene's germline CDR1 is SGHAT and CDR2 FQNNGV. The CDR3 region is CASSLAGSKQFF. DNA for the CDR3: TGTGCCAGCAGCTTAGCCGGAAGTAAGCAGTTCTTC.

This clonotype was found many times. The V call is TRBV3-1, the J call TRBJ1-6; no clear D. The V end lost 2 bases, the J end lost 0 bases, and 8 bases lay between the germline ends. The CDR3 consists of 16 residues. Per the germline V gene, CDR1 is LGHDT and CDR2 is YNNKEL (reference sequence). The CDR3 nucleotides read TGTGCCAGCAGCCAATGGGGTTACTCCTATAATTCACCCCTCCACTTT. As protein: CASSQWGYSYNSPLHF.

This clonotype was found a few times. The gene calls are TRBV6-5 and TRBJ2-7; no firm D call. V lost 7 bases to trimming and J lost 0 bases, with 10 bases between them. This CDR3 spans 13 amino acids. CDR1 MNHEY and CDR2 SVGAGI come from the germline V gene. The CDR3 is CASTPGPSYEQYF. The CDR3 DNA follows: TGTGCCAGCACCCCCGGCCCCTCCTACGAGCAGTACTTC.

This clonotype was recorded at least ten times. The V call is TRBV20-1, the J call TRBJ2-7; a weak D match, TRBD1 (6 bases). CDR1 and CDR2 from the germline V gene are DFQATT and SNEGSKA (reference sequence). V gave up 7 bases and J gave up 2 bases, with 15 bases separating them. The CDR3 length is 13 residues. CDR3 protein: CSGVGQRAYEQYF. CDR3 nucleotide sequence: TGCAGTGGTGTGGGACAAAGGGCCTACGAGCAGTACTTC.

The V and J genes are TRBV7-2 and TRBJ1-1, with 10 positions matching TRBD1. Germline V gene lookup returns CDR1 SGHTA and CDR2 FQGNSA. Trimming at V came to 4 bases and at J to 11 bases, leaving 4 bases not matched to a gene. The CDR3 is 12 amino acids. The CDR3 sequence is CASSSDRGAAFF. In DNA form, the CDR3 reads TGTGCCAGCAGCTCGGACAGGGGGGCGGCTTTCTTT. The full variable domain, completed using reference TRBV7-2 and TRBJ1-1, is GAGVSQSPSNKVTEKGKDVELRCDPISGHTALYWYRQSLGQGLEFLIYFQGNSAPDKSGLPSDRFSAERTGGSVSTLTIQRTQQEDSAVYLCASSSDRGAAFFGQGTRLTVV.

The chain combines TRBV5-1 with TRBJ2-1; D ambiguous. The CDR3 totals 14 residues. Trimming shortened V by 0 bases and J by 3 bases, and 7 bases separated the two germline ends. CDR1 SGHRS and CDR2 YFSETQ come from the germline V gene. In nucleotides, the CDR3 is TGCGCCAGCAGCTTGGCCAAGAGCTACAATGAGCAGTTCTTC. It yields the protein CASSLAKSYNEQFF.

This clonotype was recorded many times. The CDR3 DNA follows: TGTGCCAGCTCACTCAAAACGCTAGCGGGAGGCACCAATGAGCAGTTCTTC. Translated, it gives CASSLKTLAGGTNEQFF. The V gene is TRBV18, the J gene TRBJ2-1, with 11 nucleotides matching TRBD2. The CDR3 length is 17 residues. V trimming: 4 bases; J trimming: 6 bases; junction bases outside the gene matches: 11. Germline lookup yields CDR1 KGHSH and CDR2 LQKENI.

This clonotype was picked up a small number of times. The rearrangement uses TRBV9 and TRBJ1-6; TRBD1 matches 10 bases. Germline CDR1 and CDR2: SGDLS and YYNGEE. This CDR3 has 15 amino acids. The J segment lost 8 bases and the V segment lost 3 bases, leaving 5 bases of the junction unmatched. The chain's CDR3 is CASSGSGTGDSPLHF. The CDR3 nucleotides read TGTGCCAGCAGCGGTTCCGGGACAGGGGATTCACCCCTCCACTTT.

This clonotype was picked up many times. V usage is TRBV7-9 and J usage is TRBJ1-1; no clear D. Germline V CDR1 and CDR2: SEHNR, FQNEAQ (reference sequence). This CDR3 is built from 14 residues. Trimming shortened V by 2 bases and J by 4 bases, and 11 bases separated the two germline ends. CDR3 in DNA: TGTGCCAGCAGCTTACAGGCAGGCGCCACTGAAGCTTTCTTT. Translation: CASSLQAGATEAFF.

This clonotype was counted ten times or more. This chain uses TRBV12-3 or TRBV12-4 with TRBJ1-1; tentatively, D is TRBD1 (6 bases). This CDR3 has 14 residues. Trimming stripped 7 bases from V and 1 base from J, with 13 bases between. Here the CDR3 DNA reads TGTGCCAGCACCGAAACAGGGCCGAACACTGAAGCTTTCTTT. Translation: CASTETGPNTEAFF.

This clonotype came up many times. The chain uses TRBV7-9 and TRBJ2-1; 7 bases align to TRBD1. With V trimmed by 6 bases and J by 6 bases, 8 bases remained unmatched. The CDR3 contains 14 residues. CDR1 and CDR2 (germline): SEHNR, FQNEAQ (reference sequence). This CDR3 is CASRGQFGANEQFF. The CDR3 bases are TGTGCCAGCAGGGGACAGTTCGGTGCCAATGAGCAGTTCTTC.

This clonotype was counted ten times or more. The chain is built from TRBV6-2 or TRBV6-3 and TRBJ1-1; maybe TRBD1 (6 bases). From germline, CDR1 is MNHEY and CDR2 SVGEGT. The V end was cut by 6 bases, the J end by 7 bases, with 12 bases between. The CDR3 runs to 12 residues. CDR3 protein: CASRQGSGEAFF. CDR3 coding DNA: TGTGCCAGCAGGCAGGGGAGCGGTGAAGCTTTCTTT.

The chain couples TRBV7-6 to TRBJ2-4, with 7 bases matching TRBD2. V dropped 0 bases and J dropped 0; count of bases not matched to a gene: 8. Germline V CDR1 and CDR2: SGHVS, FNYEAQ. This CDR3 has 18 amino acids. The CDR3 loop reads CASSLAPQRDVAKNIQYF. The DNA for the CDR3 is TGTGCCAGCAGCTTAGCACCCCAGCGGGACGTAGCCAAAAACATTCAGTACTTC.

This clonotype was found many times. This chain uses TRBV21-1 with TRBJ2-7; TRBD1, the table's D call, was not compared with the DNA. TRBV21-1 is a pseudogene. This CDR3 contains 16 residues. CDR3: CASSKVCHRDHYEQYF. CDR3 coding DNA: TGTGCCAGCAGCAAAGTGTGCCATCGGGACCACTACGAGCAGTACTTC.